The T cell receptor beta chain under discussion was sequenced for a study of T cells after yellow fever vaccination. Broader study findings: Most clones from primary vaccination resurfaced after the booster (nearly 97% CD4, 70% to 90% CD8). Within FACS-sorted repertoires, abundant clonotypes contaminating from the bulk population could be present.

CDR3 length equals 16 residues. Deletions cut 2 bases from V and 10 bases from J, with 18 bases between. Germline lookup yields CDR1 KGHSH and CDR2 LQKENI. In its sample, this clonotype was seen a few times. The antigen is not known. TCRdb analysed the 5' RACE reads with MiXCR anew, one entry per CDR3 protein. The profile shows a few hundred thousand distinct CDR3 sequences, less than 20% of them singletons. V gene TRBV18 combines with J gene TRBJ1-6; a possible D gene is TRBD1 (5 bases). This material consisted of PBMCs, taken 5 days after the first yellow fever vaccination. This clonotype was obtained from a man younger than 35 who received the YFV17D yellow fever vaccine. CDR3: CASSPFFKGSGSPLHF. DNA of the CDR3: TGTGCCAGCTCACCATTCTTTAAGGGGTCGGGATCACCCCTCCACTTT.